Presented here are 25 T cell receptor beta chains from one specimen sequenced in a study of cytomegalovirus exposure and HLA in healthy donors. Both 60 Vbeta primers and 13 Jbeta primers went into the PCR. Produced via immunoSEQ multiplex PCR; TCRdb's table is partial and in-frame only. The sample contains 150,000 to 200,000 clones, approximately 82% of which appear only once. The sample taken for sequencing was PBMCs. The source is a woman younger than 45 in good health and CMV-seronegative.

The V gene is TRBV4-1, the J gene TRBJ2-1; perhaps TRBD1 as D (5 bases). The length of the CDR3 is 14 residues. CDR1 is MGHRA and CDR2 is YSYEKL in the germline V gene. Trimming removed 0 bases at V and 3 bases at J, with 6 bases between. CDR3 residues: CASSQETVYNEQFF. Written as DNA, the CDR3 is TGCGCCAGCAGCCAAGAGACAGTCTACAATGAGCAGTTCTTC.

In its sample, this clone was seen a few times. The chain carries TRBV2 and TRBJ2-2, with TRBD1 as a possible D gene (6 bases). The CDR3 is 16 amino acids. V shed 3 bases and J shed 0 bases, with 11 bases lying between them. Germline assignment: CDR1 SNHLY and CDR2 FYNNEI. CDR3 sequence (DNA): TGTGCCAGCAGTGATGAGGGGGTACCGAACACCGGGGAGCTGTTTTTT. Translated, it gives CASSDEGVPNTGELFF.

CDR3 nucleotide sequence: TGCGCCAGCAGTGAGTCGACCGGGACAGGGTTTAGCGCGGCCCAGTACTTC. It translates to CASSESTGTGFSAAQYF. The chain combines TRBV10-1 with TRBJ2-5; 9 nucleotides align to TRBD1. V was clipped by 0 bases and J by 9 bases; unmatched bases: 14. The CDR3 totals 17 residues. Germline CDR1 and CDR2: WNHNN and SYGVQD (reference sequence).

The DNA of the CDR3 is TGTGCCAGCAGCGGGGGGACAGACACTGAAGCTTTCTTT. Translated: CASSGGTDTEAFF. The chain links TRBV9 to TRBJ1-1, with 7 bases fitting TRBD1. CDR3 length: 13 amino acids. Germline CDR1 and CDR2: SGDLS and YYNGEE. J was trimmed by 3 bases and V by 3 bases; bases with no gene match: 2.

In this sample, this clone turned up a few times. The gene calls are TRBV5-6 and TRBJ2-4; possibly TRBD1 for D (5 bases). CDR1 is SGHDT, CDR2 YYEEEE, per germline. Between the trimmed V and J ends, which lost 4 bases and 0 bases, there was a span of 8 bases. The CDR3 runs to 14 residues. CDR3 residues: CASSATVAKNIQYF. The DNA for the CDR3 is TGTGCCAGCAGCGCGACAGTAGCCAAAAACATTCAGTACTTC.

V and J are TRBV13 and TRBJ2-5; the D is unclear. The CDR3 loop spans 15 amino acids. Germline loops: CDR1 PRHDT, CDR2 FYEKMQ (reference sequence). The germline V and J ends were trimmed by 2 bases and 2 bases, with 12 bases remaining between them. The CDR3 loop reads CASSLYGRTQETQYF. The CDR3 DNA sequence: TGTGCCAGCAGCTTATATGGCAGAACACAAGAGACCCAGTACTTC.

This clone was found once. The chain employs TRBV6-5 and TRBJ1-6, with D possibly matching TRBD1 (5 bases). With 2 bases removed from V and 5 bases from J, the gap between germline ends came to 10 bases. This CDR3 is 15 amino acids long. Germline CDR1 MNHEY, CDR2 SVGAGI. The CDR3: CASSYVGGDNSPLHF. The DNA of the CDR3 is TGTGCCAGCAGTTACGTCGGAGGGGATAATTCACCCCTCCACTTT.

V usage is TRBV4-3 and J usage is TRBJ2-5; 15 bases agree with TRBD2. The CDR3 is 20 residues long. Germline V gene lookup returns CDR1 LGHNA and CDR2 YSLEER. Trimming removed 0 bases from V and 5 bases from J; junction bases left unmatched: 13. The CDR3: CASSQDTVSGLAGGRETQYF. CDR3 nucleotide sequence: TGCGCCAGCAGCCAAGATACGGTCTCGGGACTAGCGGGGGGACGGGAGACCCAGTACTTC.

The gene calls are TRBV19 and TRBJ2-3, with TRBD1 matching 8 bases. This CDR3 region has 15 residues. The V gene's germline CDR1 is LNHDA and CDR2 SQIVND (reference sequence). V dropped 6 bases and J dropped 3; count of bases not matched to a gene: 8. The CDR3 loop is CASRHRGAVTDTQYF. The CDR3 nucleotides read TGTGCCAGTAGACACAGGGGGGCCGTAACAGATACGCAGTATTTT. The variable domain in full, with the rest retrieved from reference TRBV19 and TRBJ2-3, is DGGITQSPKYLFRKEGQNVTLSCEQNLNHDAMYWYRQDPGQGLRLIYYSQIVNDFQKGDIAEGYSVSREKKESFPLTVTSAQKNPTAFYLCASRHRGAVTDTQYFGPGTRLTVL.

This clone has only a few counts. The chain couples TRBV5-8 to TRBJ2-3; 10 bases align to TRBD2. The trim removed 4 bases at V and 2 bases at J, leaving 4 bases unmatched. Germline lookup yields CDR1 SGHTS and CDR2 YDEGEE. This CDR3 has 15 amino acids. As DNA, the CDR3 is TGTGCCAGCAGCACCGGGACTAGCGACACAGATACGCAGTATTTT. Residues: CASSTGTSDTDTQYF.

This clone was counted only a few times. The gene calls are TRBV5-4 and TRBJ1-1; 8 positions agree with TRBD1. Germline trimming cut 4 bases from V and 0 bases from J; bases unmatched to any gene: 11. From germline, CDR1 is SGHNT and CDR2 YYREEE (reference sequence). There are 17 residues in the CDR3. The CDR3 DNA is TGTGCCAGCAGCCCGGCAGGGGGCGCGGAGATGAACACTGAAGCTTTCTTT. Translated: CASSPAGGAEMNTEAFF.

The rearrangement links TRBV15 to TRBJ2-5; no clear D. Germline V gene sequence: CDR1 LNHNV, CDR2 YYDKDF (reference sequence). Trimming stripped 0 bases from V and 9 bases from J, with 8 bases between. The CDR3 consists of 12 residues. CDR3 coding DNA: TGTGCCACCAGCAGAGACCTCGTGTCCCAGTACTTC. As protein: CATSRDLVSQYF. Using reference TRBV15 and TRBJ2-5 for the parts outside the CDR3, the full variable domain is DAMVIQNPRYQVTQFGKPVTLSCSQTLNHNVMYWYQQKSSQAPKLLFHYYDKDFNNEADTPDNFQSRRPNTSFCFLDIRSPGLGDTAMYLCATSRDLVSQYFGPGTRLLVL.

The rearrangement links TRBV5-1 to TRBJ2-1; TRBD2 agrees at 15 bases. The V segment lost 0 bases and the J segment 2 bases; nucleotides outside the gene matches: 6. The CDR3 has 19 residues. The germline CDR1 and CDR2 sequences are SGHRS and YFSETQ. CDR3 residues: CASSLGTGTSGRTYNEQFF. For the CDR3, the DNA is TGCGCCAGCAGCTTGGGGACAGGGACTAGCGGGAGGACCTACAATGAGCAGTTCTTC.

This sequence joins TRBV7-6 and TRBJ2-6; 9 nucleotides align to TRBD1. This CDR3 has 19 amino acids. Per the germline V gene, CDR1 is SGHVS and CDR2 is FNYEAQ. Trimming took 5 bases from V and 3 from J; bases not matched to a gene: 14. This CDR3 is CASSPVPGQGTVGANVLTF. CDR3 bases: TGTGCCAGCAGCCCCGTTCCGGGACAGGGTACGGTTGGGGCCAACGTCCTGACTTTC. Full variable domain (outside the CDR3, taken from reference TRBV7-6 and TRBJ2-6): GAGVSQSPRYKVTKRGQDVALRCDPISGHVSLYWYRQALGQGPEFLTYFNYEAQQDKSGLPNDRFSAERPEGSISTLTIQRTEQRDSAMYRCASSPVPGQGTVGANVLTFGAGSRLTVL.

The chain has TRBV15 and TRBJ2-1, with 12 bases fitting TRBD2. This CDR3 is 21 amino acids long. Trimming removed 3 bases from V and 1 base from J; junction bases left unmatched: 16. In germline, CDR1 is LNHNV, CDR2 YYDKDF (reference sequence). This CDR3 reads CATSSNYNTGTSGRSYNEQFF. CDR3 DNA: TGTGCCACCAGCAGTAACTACAACACTGGGACTAGCGGGCGGTCCTACAATGAGCAGTTCTTC.

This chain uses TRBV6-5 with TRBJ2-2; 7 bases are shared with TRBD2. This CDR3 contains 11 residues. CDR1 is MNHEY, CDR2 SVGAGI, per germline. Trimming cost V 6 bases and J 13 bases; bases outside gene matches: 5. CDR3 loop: CASSPGGGLFF. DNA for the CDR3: TGTGCCAGCAGCCCGGGGGGAGGGCTGTTTTTT.

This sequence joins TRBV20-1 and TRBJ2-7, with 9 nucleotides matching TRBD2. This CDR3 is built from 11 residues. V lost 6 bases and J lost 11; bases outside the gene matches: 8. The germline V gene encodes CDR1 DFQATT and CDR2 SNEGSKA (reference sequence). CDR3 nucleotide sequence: TGCAGTGCACTGACTAGCGGTACCGAGTACTTC. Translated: CSALTSGTEYF.

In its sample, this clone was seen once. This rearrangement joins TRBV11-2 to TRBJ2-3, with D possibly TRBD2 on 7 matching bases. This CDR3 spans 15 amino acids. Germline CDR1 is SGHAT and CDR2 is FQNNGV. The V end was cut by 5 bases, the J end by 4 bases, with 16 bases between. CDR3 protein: CASSTVRGRADTQYF. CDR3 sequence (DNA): TGTGCCAGCAGCACCGTAAGGGGGAGGGCAGATACGCAGTATTTT.

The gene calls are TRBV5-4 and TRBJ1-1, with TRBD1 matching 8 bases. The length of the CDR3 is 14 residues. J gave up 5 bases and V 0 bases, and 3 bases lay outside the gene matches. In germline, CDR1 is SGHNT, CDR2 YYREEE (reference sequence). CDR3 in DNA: TGTGCCAGCAGCTTGGAGACAGGGGCAACTGAAGCTTTCTTT. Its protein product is CASSLETGATEAFF.

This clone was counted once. CDR3 sequence reads: CASSVGTAGANEKLFF. CDR3 DNA: TGCGCCAGCAGCGTCGGGACAGCCGGGGCTAATGAAAAACTGTTTTTT. The V gene is TRBV5-1, the J gene TRBJ1-4; 7 bases match TRBD1. Trimming cost V 4 bases and J 3 bases; bases outside gene matches: 9. Per germline, CDR1 SGHRS and CDR2 YFSETQ. The CDR3 is 16 residues long.

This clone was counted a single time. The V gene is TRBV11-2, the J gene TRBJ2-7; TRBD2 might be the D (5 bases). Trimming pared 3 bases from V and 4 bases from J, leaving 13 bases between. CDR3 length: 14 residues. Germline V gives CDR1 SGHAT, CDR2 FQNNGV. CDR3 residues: CASSFSDGVYEQYF. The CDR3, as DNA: TGTGCCAGCAGCTTCTCCGACGGGGTTTACGAGCAGTACTTC.

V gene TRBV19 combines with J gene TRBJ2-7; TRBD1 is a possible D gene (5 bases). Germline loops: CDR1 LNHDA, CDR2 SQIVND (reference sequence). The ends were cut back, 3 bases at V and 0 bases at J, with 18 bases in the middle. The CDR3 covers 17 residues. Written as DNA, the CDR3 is TGTGCCAGTAGTATCATTTCGAAAGGGGAAAGCTCCTACGAGCAGTACTTC. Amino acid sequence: CASSIISKGESSYEQYF.

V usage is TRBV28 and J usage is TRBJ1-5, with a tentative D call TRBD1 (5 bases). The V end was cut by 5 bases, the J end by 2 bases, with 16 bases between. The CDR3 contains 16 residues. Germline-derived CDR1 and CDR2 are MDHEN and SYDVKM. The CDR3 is CASSPEGRRRNQPQHF. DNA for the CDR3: TGTGCCAGCAGTCCGGAGGGGCGCAGGCGCAATCAGCCCCAGCATTTT.

The CDR3 loop is CASSGADYGYTF. In DNA form, the CDR3 reads TGCGCCAGCAGCGGGGCCGACTATGGCTACACCTTC. V usage is TRBV5-1 and J usage is TRBJ1-2; D might be TRBD1 (5 bases). Deletions cut 4 bases from V and 3 bases from J, with 7 bases between. CDR1 is SGHRS and CDR2 is YFSETQ in the germline V gene. There are 12 residues in the CDR3.

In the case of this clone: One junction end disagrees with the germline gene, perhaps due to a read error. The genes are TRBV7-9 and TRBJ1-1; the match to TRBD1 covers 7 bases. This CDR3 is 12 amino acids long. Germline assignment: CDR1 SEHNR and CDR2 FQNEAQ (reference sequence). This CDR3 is CSSSLGGPEAFF. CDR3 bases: TGTTCCAGCAGCTTAGGGGGCCCTGAAGCTTTCTTT.